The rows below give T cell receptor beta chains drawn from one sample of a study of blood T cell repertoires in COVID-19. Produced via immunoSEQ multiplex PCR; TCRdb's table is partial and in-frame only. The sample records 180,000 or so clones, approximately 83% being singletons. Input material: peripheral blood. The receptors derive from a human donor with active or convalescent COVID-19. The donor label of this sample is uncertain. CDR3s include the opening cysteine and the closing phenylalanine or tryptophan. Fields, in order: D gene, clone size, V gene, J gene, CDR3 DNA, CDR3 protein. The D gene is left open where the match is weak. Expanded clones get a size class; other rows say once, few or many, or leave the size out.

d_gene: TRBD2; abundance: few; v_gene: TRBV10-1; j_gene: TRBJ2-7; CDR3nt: TGCGCCAGCAGTGAGGGCGGGAGCTACGAGCAGTACTTC; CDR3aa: CASSEGGSYEQYF
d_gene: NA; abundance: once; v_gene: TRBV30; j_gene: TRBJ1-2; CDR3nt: TGTGCCTGTAACCGGGACACCTCCTATGGCTACACCTTC; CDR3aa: CACNRDTSYGYTF
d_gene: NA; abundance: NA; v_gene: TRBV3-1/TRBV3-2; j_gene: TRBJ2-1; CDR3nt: TGTGCCAGCAGCCCCCCCGAGGGAGATGGCTACAATGAGCAGTTCTTC; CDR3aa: CASSPPEGDGYNEQFF
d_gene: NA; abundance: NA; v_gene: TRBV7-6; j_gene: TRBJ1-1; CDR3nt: TGTGCCAGCAGCTTAGCGCGAACAGGCTTCACTGAAGCTTTCTTT; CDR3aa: CASSLARTGFTEAFF
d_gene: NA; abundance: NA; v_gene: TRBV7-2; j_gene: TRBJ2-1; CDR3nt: TGTGCCAGCAGCTTTGAGTTTTCGTACAATGAGCAGTTCTTC; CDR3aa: CASSFEFSYNEQFF
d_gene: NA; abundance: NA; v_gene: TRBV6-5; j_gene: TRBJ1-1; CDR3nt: TGTGCCAGCAGTTACCGAAGCGAGAACACTGAAGCTTTCTTT; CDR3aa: CASSYRSENTEAFF
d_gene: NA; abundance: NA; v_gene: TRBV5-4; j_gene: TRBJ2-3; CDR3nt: TGTGCCAGCAAATCTCAGAGGGCAGGCCGAAATACGCAGTATTTT; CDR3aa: CASKSQRAGRNTQYF
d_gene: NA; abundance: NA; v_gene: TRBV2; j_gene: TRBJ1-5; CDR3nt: TGTGCCAGCAGTGGCGATCAGCCCCAGCATTTT; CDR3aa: CASSGDQPQHF
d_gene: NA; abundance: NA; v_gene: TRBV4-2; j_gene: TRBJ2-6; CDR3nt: TGTGCCAGCAGCCTCGCGCAGGGGGGAGCTGGGGCCAACGTCCTGACTTTC; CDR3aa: CASSLAQGGAGANVLTF
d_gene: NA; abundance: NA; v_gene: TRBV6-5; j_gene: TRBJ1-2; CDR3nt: TGTGCCAGCAGCGCGCCGGGACTGAGACATGGCTACACCTTC; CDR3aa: CASSAPGLRHGYTF
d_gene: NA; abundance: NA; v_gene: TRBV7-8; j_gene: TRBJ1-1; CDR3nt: TGTGCCAGCAGCTTTCCGGGCACTGAAGCTTTCTTT; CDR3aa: CASSFPGTEAFF
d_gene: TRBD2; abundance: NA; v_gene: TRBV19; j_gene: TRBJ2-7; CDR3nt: TGTGCCAGTAGAAGCGGGGGAGGATACGAGCAGTACTTC; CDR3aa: CASRSGGGYEQYF
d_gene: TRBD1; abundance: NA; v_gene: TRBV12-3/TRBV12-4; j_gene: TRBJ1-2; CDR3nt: TGTGCCAGCAGTTTCCGGGACAGGGGTGGCTACACCTTC; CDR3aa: CASSFRDRGGYTF
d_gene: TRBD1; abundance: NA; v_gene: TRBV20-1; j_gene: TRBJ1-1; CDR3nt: TGCAGTGCTAGTGCCCGAGGGGCAGGGGGCGACACTGAAGCTTTCTTT; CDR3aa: CSASARGAGGDTEAFF
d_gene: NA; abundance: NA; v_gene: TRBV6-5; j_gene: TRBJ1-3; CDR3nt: TGTGCCACCCCGGGGGGGACGGCCGGAAACACCATATATTTT; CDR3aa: CATPGGTAGNTIYF
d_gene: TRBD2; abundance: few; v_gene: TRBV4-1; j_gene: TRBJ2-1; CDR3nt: TGCGCCAGCAGCCAAGATGGGGGGGCTAGCGGGAGTGCGGGCAATGAGCAGTTCTTC; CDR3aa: CASSQDGGASGSAGNEQFF
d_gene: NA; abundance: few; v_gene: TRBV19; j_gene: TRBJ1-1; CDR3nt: TGTGCCAGTAGTATAGTGGGGGGCACTGAAGCTTTCTTT; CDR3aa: CASSIVGGTEAFF
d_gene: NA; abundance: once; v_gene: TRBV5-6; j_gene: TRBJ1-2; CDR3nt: TGTGCCAGCAGCCGCCGGGGCGGAGGGAACTATGGCTACACCTTC; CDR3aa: CASSRRGGGNYGYTF
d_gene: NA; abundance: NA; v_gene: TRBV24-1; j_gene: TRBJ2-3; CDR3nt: TGTGCCACCAGTGACCTGGGGCTAGGCACAGATACGCAGTATTTT; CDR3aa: CATSDLGLGTDTQYF
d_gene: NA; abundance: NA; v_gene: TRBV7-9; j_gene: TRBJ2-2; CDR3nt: TGTGCCAGCAGCTTATCAGGCGGGGCGAACACCGGGGAGCTGTTTTTT; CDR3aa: CASSLSGGANTGELFF
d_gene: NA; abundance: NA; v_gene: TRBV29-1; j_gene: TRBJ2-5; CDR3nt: TGCAGCGTCCCCGAGACAGAGTACCAAGAGACCCAGTACTTC; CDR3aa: CSVPETEYQETQYF
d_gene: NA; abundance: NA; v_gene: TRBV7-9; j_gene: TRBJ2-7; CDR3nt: TGTGCCAGCAGCTTAGAGGACTTCTACGAGCAGTACTTC; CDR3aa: CASSLEDFYEQYF
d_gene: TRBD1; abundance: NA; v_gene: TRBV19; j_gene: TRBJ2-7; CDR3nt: TGTGCCAGTAGTCTGGGGACAGGGAGCGGCTACGAGCAGTACTTC; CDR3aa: CASSLGTGSGYEQYF
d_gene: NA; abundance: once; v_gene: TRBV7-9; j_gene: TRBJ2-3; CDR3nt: TGTGCCAGCAGCTCGTCGGGCACAGATACGCAGTATTTT; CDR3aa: CASSSSGTDTQYF
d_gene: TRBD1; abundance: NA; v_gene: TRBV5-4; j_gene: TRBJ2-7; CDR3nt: TGTGCCAGCAGCTTGGGTAGGGGAACCTTAGGACAGGACGAGCAGTACTTC; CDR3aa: CASSLGRGTLGQDEQYF
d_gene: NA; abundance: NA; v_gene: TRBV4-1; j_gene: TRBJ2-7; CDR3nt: TGCGCCAGCAGCCAAGATCAGGTGACAGGCGCCTCCTACGAGCAGTACTTC; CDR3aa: CASSQDQVTGASYEQYF
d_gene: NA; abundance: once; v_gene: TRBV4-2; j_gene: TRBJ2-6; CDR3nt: TGTGCCAGCAGCCAAGATCTAAGATCGGGACACGCTTTTGCTGGGGCCAACGTCCTGACTTTC; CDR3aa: CASSQDLRSGHAFAGANVLTF
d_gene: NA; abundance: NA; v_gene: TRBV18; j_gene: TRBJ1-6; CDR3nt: TGTGCCACCGCACAGGGATATAATTCACCCCTCCACTTT; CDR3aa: CATAQGYNSPLHF
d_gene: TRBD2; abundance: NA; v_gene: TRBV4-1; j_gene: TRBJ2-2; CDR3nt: TGCGCCAGCAGCCAAGAATGGGGTTGGAGCGGGGGTATCGGGGAGCTGTTTTTT; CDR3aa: CASSQEWGWSGGIGELFF